This entry lists 24 T cell receptor beta chains sequenced from one sample in a study of blood T cell repertoires in COVID-19. Profiled with immunoSEQ multiplex PCR; TCRdb holds only in-frame clones, not every one. The sample lists over 110,000 clones; roughly 80% were seen once. Sequencing was carried out using peripheral blood. Receptors were obtained from a man between 65 and 80 years old who had recovered from COVID-19.

The chain has TRBV2 and TRBJ2-1; a possible D gene is TRBD1 (6 bases). The germline CDR1 and CDR2 sequences are SNHLY and FYNNEI. The V gene lost 3 bases and the J gene lost 4 bases, with 7 bases spanning the gap. The CDR3 length is 13 residues. This CDR3 reads CASSDRGYNEQFF. The CDR3 region has the DNA TGTGCCAGCAGTGACAGGGGATACAATGAGCAGTTCTTC. Combining the CDR3 with reference TRBV2 and TRBJ2-1 gives the whole variable domain EPEVTQTPSHQVTQMGQEVILRCVPISNHLYFYWYRQILGQKVEFLVSFYNNEISEKSEIFDDQFSVERPDGSNFTLKIRSTKLEDSAMYFCASSDRGYNEQFFGPGTRLTVL.

This rearrangement joins TRBV27 to TRBJ2-3; 8 bases align to TRBD2. There are 18 residues in the CDR3. Trimming removed 8 bases from V and 0 bases from J; junction bases left unmatched: 16. The V gene's germline CDR1 is MNHEY and CDR2 SMNVEV (reference sequence). For the CDR3, the DNA is TGTGCCAGCCGCCCGGCCAAAGCGGGAGTCTCTAGCACAGATACGCAGTATTTT. Translating it yields CASRPAKAGVSSTDTQYF.

J is TRBJ2-3 and V is TRBV6-2 or TRBV6-3; 7 nucleotides agree with TRBD2. CDR1 and CDR2 from the germline V gene are MNHEY and SVGEGT. The CDR3 length is 14 residues. The trim removed 6 bases at V and 5 bases at J, leaving 8 bases unmatched. The CDR3 sequence is CASSRGRARDTQYF. The CDR3 region has the DNA TGTGCCAGCAGCAGAGGGAGGGCCCGAGATACGCAGTATTTT.

This clone occurred once. The rearrangement links TRBV19 to TRBJ2-2, with D maybe TRBD1 (6 bases). V lost 6 bases to trimming and J lost 1 base, with 6 bases between them. Per germline, CDR1 LNHDA and CDR2 SQIVND (reference sequence). The CDR3 sequence is 13 residues long. The CDR3 bases are TGTGCCAGTAGGACAGGGAACACCGGGGAGCTGTTTTTT. Its translation is CASRTGNTGELFF.

This clone was seen a handful of times. The chain combines TRBV21-1 with TRBJ2-7; TRBD2 is the table's D call and was not checked against the DNA. TRBV21-1 is listed as a pseudogene. The CDR3 length is 16 residues. The CDR3 DNA sequence: TGTGCCAGCAACAGGAGGGGGCTACTAGCGGGAAGTGAGCAGTACTTC. This sequence encodes CASNRRGLLAGSEQYF.

This chain uses TRBV5-4 with TRBJ2-1; TRBD2 matches at 12 bases. The trim removed 4 bases at V and 3 bases at J, leaving 14 bases unmatched. CDR1 is SGHNT and CDR2 is YYREEE in the germline V gene (reference sequence). The CDR3 loop spans 19 amino acids. In nucleotides, the CDR3 is TGTGCCAGCAGCCCGGGGGGACTAGCGGGTCAGACGTACTACAATGAGCAGTTCTTC. This gives the protein CASSPGGLAGQTYYNEQFF.

On this clone itself: Germline and junction disagree at one end, which may indicate a read error. This chain uses TRBV5-4 with TRBJ2-7; TRBD2 agrees at 8 bases. CDR1 is SGHNT, CDR2 YYREEE, per germline (reference sequence). The CDR3 loop spans 11 amino acids. This CDR3 reads CASSSGGASHF. The CDR3, as DNA: TGTGCCAGCAGCTCCGGGGGGGCGTCGCACTTC.

The V call is TRBV6-1, the J call TRBJ1-2, with TRBD1 as a possible D gene (5 bases). Germline loops: CDR1 MNHNS, CDR2 SASEGT. The CDR3 loop spans 14 amino acids. Between the trimmed V and J ends, which lost 2 bases and 3 bases, there was a span of 10 bases. CDR3 loop: CASSESGAHYGYTF. CDR3 DNA sequence: TGTGCCAGCAGTGAAAGTGGGGCCCACTATGGCTACACCTTC.

Remarks on this clone: The same CDR3 arises from other DNA sequences in this sample as well. The chain recombines TRBV5-1 with TRBJ1-2, with 8 bases identical to TRBD1. CDR1 and CDR2 from the germline V gene are SGHRS and YFSETQ. V trimming: 3 bases; J trimming: 8 bases; junction bases outside the gene matches: 6. The CDR3 spans 13 residues. The CDR3 DNA follows: TGCGCCAGCAGCTCCGGACAGGGTGAGGGCTACACCTTC. This encodes CASSSGQGEGYTF.

CDR3 sequence (DNA): TGTGCCAGCAAACGGACAGCAATGAAGACCCAGTACTTC. It encodes CASKRTAMKTQYF. The chain uses TRBV27 and TRBJ2-5, with D tentatively TRBD1 (6 bases). This CDR3 comprises 13 residues. Trimming shortened V by 7 bases and J by 6 bases, and 15 bases separated the two germline ends. The V gene's germline CDR1 is MNHEY and CDR2 SMNVEV (reference sequence).

The chain joins TRBV19 to TRBJ2-7; D is unresolved. Germline assignment: CDR1 LNHDA and CDR2 SQIVND (reference sequence). V dropped 0 bases and J dropped 6 bases, with 12 bases sitting between them. CDR3 length: 14 amino acids. The CDR3 here is CASSIDPGTAEQYF. The CDR3, as DNA: TGTGCCAGTAGTATAGATCCAGGAACCGCCGAGCAGTACTTC.

The J gene is TRBJ1-2, the V gene TRBV2; 8 bases fit TRBD1. CDR1 is SNHLY, CDR2 FYNNEI, per germline. The CDR3 length is 15 residues. The trim removed 1 base at V and 4 bases at J, leaving 5 bases unmatched. In DNA, the CDR3 is TGTGCCAGCAGTGAAGAAGGGGACAGGCTCTATGGCTACACCTTC. Protein: CASSEEGDRLYGYTF.

This clone has a handful of counts. V usage is TRBV5-1 and J usage is TRBJ2-5, with D hard to call. The length of the CDR3 is 15 residues. Trimming took 2 bases from V and 4 from J, leaving 15 bases between them. Germline V CDR1 and CDR2: SGHRS, YFSETQ. The CDR3 DNA reads TGCGCCAGCAGCTTCTTAGCAATTCTCGGAGAGACCCAGTACTTC. Translated, it gives CASSFLAILGETQYF.

The chain employs TRBV4-2 and TRBJ2-1, with TRBD2 as a possible D gene (5 bases). Germline CDR1 and CDR2: LGHNA and YNFKEQ. This CDR3 contains 18 residues. V lost 1 base and J 0 bases, leaving 16 bases between the germline ends. The CDR3 bases are TGTGCCAGCAGCCAAGTGGTGGCTAGCCCCGGCTCCTACAATGAGCAGTTCTTC. This gives the protein CASSQVVASPGSYNEQFF.

The chain couples TRBV5-5 to TRBJ1-1; D unclear. CDR3 length: 14 residues. Germline V gene data show CDR1 as SGHKS and CDR2 as YYEKEE (reference sequence). V lost 3 bases to trimming and J lost 5 bases, with 14 bases between them. CDR3 sequence (DNA): TGTGCCAGCAGCTCCACTCCCTCGGGGACTGAAGCTTTCTTT. This gives the protein CASSSTPSGTEAFF.

This chain connects TRBV4-1 to TRBJ1-6; the D gene is possibly TRBD1 (5 bases). Looked up from germline, CDR1 is MGHRA and CDR2 is YSYEKL. The CDR3 spans 15 residues. V dropped 4 bases and J dropped 11 bases, with 18 bases sitting between them. The CDR3 DNA reads TGCGCCAGCAGCCTACAACCCCAGGGTAGACCACCCCTCCACTTT. Residues: CASSLQPQGRPPLHF.

The chain has TRBV11-2 and TRBJ2-7; 12 positions agree with TRBD2. From germline, CDR1 is SGHAT and CDR2 FQNNGV. V lost 3 bases and J lost 1; bases outside the gene matches: 4. This CDR3 contains 16 residues. Here the CDR3 DNA reads TGTGCCAGCAGCTTGGTGACTAGCGGGAGTTCCTACGAGCAGTACTTC. This sequence encodes CASSLVTSGSSYEQYF.

The chain uses TRBV5-6 and TRBJ2-7; 7 nucleotides align to TRBD2. Germline CDR1 and CDR2: SGHDT and YYEEEE. The CDR3 has 15 residues. J was trimmed by 7 bases and V by 3 bases; bases with no gene match: 13. Here the CDR3 reads CASSWEGFQVGEQYF. The CDR3 nucleotides are TGTGCCAGCAGCTGGGAGGGGTTCCAGGTCGGAGAGCAGTACTTC.

The rearrangement joins TRBV12-3 or TRBV12-4 to TRBJ1-2; a possible D gene is TRBD1 (6 bases). CDR3 length: 13 amino acids. V lost 5 bases and J 6 bases, leaving 13 bases between the germline ends. CDR3 in amino acids: CASSPRTAHGYTF. The CDR3 coding sequence is TGTGCCAGCAGTCCTCGGACAGCCCATGGCTACACCTTC.

This clone turned up a few times. The V gene is TRBV14, the J gene TRBJ2-3; the match to TRBD2 covers 14 bases. J lost 4 bases, V lost 5 bases, and 2 bases had no gene match. The germline CDR1 and CDR2 sequences are SGHDN and FVKESK. The CDR3 length is 15 residues. CDR3 protein: CASSWGLAGADTQYF. DNA of the CDR3: TGTGCCAGCAGCTGGGGACTAGCGGGAGCAGATACGCAGTATTTT.

This clone showed up just a few times. The CDR3 nucleotides are TGTGCCAGCAGTTTATCGTATAAGCGGTTGGGGTACGAGCAGTACTTC. The encoded protein is CASSLSYKRLGYEQYF. The chain employs TRBV27 and TRBJ2-7; weak D call: TRBD2 (5 bases). The V gene lost 0 bases and the J gene lost 4 bases, with 16 bases spanning the gap. Germline V gives CDR1 MNHEY, CDR2 SMNVEV (reference sequence). The CDR3 extends over 16 amino acids.

The J gene is TRBJ2-7, the V gene TRBV11-1; 7 bases line up with TRBD1. The V and J ends lost 6 bases and 0 bases, in that order; junction bases with no gene match: 11. Germline-derived CDR1 and CDR2 are SGHAT and FQDESV (reference sequence). The CDR3 length is 16 residues. As DNA, the CDR3 is TGTGCCAGCAGTTCTCCCCGGGACAGCAGCTCCTACGAGCAGTACTTC. As protein: CASSSPRDSSSYEQYF.

The chain couples TRBV10-3 to TRBJ2-1; 9 nucleotides align to TRBD2. The CDR3 is made up of 18 amino acids. V shed 4 bases, J shed 6 bases, and the junction held 16 bases outside the gene matches. The germline CDR1 and CDR2 sequences are ENHRY and SYGVKD. In DNA, the CDR3 is TGTGCCATCAGTGCCCCCGCTAGCGGGATTGTTTGGATCAATGAGCAGTTCTTC. It codes for CAISAPASGIVWINEQFF.

The genes are TRBV29-1 and TRBJ1-1, with 9 bases fitting TRBD1. V lost 4 bases and J lost 11; bases outside the gene matches: 8. The CDR3 is 12 amino acids. Germline V CDR1 and CDR2: SQVTM, ANQGSEA. The CDR3 is CSVAQKQGAAFF. CDR3 nucleotides: TGCAGCGTTGCCCAGAAACAGGGGGCGGCTTTCTTT.